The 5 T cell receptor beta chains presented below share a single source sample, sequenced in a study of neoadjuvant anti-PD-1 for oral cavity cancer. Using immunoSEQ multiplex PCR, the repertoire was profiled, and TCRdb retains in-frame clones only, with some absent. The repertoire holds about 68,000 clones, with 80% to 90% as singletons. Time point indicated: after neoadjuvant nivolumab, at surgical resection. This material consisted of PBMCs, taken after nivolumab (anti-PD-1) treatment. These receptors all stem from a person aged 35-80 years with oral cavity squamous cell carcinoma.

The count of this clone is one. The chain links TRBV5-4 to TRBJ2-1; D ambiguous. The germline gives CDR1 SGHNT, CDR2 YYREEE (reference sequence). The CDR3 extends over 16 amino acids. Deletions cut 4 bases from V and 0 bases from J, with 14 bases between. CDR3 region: CASSVGPSNSYNEQFF. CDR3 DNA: TGTGCCAGCAGCGTTGGACCCAGTAACTCCTACAATGAGCAGTTCTTC.

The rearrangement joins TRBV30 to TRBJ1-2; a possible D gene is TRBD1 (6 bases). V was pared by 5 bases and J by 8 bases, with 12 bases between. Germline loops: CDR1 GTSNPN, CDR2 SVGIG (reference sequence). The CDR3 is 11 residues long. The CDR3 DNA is TGTGCCTGGGGACAGCCCAACGGCTACACCTTC. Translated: CAWGQPNGYTF.

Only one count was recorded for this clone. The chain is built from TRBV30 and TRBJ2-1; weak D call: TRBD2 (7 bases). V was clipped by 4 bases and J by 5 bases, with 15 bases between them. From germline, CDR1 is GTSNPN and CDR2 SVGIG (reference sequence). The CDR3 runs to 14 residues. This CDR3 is CAWIGRGRNNEQFF. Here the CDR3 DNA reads TGTGCCTGGATCGGGCGGGGGCGCAACAATGAGCAGTTCTTC.

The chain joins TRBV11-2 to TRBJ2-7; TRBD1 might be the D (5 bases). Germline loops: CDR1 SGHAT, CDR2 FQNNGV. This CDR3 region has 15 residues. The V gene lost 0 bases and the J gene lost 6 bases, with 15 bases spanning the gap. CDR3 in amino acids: CASSLETLGRGEQYF. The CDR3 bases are TGTGCCAGCAGCTTAGAAACCTTAGGTAGGGGCGAGCAGTACTTC. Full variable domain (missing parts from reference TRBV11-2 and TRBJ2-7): EAGVAQSPRYKIIEKRQSVAFWCNPISGHATLYWYQQILGQGPKLLIQFQNNGVVDDSQLPKDRFSAERLKGVDSTLKIQPAKLEDSAVYLCASSLETLGRGEQYFGPGTRLTVT.

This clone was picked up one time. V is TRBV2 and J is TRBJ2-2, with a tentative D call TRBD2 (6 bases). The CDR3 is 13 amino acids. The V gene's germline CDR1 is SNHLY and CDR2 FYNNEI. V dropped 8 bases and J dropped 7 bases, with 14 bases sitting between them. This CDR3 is CASAGLGYGELFF. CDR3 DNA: TGTGCCAGCGCGGGACTTGGCTACGGGGAGCTGTTTTTT.